Shown below are 27 T cell receptor beta chains from a single sample sequenced in a study of blood T cell repertoires in COVID-19. Assay used: immunoSEQ multiplex PCR; TCRdb lists only in-frame clones, some missing. The sample shows around 250,000 clones, around 86% of them seen only once. The specimen was peripheral blood. Receptor source: a woman aged 55-69 years who had recovered from COVID-19.

The chain joins TRBV28 to TRBJ2-3; 15 bases align to TRBD2. CDR3 size: 18 residues. Trimming cost V 6 bases and J 2 bases; bases outside gene matches: 9. The germline V gene encodes CDR1 MDHEN and CDR2 SYDVKM. The CDR3, as DNA: TGTGCCAGCAGCTCTGGACTAGCGGGGGGGCTGGTCACAGATACGCAGTATTTT. This gives the protein CASSSGLAGGLVTDTQYF.

The genes are TRBV6-5 and TRBJ1-6; tentative D call: TRBD1 (5 bases). CDR3 length: 14 amino acids. CDR1 MNHEY and CDR2 SVGAGI come from the germline V gene. Trimming pared 6 bases from V and 8 bases from J, leaving 14 bases between. This CDR3 reads CASSLGPRDSPLHF. The CDR3 bases are TGTGCCAGCAGCCTGGGCCCCAGGGATTCACCCCTCCACTTT.

The J gene is TRBJ1-6, the V gene TRBV5-8, with D unclear. The CDR3 runs to 13 residues. Germline CDR1 and CDR2: SGHTS and YDEGEE. V dropped 4 bases and J dropped 5 bases, with 7 bases sitting between them. CDR3: CASSHRNNSPLHF. Here the CDR3 DNA reads TGTGCCAGCAGCCACAGAAATAATTCACCCCTCCACTTT.

A few counts support this clone. In nucleotides, the CDR3 is TGTGCCAGCAGTTACGAGGGAAACATTCAGTACTTC. Translation: CASSYEGNIQYF. The genes are TRBV6-2 or TRBV6-3 and TRBJ2-4, with D perhaps TRBD2 (5 bases). The CDR3 runs to 12 residues. Germline values: CDR1 MNHEY, CDR2 SVGEGT. The V end was cut by 2 bases, the J end by 6 bases, with 5 bases between.

V and J are TRBV2 and TRBJ2-3; D might be TRBD2 (5 bases). This CDR3 has 15 amino acids. From germline, CDR1 is SNHLY and CDR2 FYNNEI. V was cut by 5 bases and J by 4 bases, with 16 bases left in between. In DNA form, the CDR3 reads TGTGCCAGCAGTCCTTTTGAAGCGGTCGCAGATACGCAGTATTTT. Translation gives CASSPFEAVADTQYF.

The rearrangement uses TRBV19 and TRBJ2-2, with D possibly being TRBD1 (6 bases). The CDR3 totals 18 residues. CDR1 and CDR2 from the germline V gene are LNHDA and SQIVND (reference sequence). Trimming took off 2 bases at V and 5 bases at J, with 21 bases between the two ends. CDR3 in DNA: TGTGCCAGTAGTATACCCCCCGGGGCAGGGGCTTGGACCGGGGAGCTGTTTTTT. It codes for CASSIPPGAGAWTGELFF.

The J gene is TRBJ2-2, the V gene TRBV11-3; TRBD1 matches at 11 bases. V lost 3 bases to trimming and J lost 4 bases; unmatched junction nucleotides: 4. Per germline, CDR1 SGHNT and CDR2 YENEEA. This CDR3 spans 16 amino acids. The CDR3 coding sequence is TGTGCCAGCAGCTTGGATGGACAGGGGGCCACCGGGGAGCTGTTTTTT. Amino acid sequence: CASSLDGQGATGELFF.

The J gene is TRBJ2-7, the V gene TRBV3-1 (or the pseudogene TRBV3-2); no reliable D call. The CDR3 has 14 residues. Germline loops: CDR1 LGHDT, CDR2 YNNKEL (reference sequence). V shed 4 bases and J shed 2 bases, with 12 bases lying between them. CDR3 nucleotides: TGTGCCAGCAGCCGCGACTTTAACCCCTACGAGCAGTACTTC. Protein product: CASSRDFNPYEQYF.

This rearrangement joins TRBV7-8 to TRBJ1-1, with D maybe TRBD1 (6 bases). CDR1 and CDR2 (germline): SGHVS, FQNEAQ. The CDR3 has 14 amino acids. Deletions cut 6 bases from V and 4 bases from J, with 15 bases between. CDR3 nucleotides: TGTGCCAGCAGGTCAAACAGGGCGAGCACTGAAGCTTTCTTT. This translates into CASRSNRASTEAFF.

The chain combines TRBV9 with TRBJ2-2; 7 nucleotides agree with TRBD2. Germline assignment: CDR1 SGDLS and CDR2 YYNGEE. The CDR3 consists of 15 residues. Trimming at V came to 4 bases and at J to 2 bases, leaving 5 bases not matched to a gene. The DNA for the CDR3 is TGTGCCAGCAGCCGCGGGACTACCAACACCGGGGAGCTGTTTTTT. Protein product: CASSRGTTNTGELFF.

The chain joins TRBV15 to TRBJ2-5; 9 bases line up with TRBD2. The CDR3 extends over 20 amino acids. CDR1 is LNHNV, CDR2 YYDKDF, per germline (reference sequence). The V gene end was trimmed by 0 bases and the J gene end by 0 bases; junction bases not matched to a gene: 14. The chain's CDR3 is CATSRDHRLAGAPYQETQYF. The CDR3 DNA reads as TGTGCCACCAGCAGAGACCACCGATTAGCGGGGGCCCCGTACCAAGAGACCCAGTACTTC.

J is TRBJ2-5 and V is TRBV7-8, with 9 bases that match TRBD2. CDR1 SGHVS and CDR2 FQNEAQ come from the germline V gene. With V trimmed by 5 bases and J by 5 bases, 21 bases remained unmatched. The CDR3 is made up of 19 amino acids. Written as DNA, the CDR3 is TGTGCCAGCAGCGCAGGCCTGGGGTTGGGACATAGCGGGGGTGAGACCCAGTACTTC. Translation gives CASSAGLGLGHSGGETQYF.

This clone was recorded a few times. The chain recombines TRBV2 with TRBJ2-7; the match to TRBD1 covers 11 bases. The CDR3 extends over 15 amino acids. The junction had 9 bases not matched to a gene; V was cut back by 4 bases and J by 7 bases. Germline V gene lookup returns CDR1 SNHLY and CDR2 FYNNEI. The CDR3 here is CASSVGRTGGAEQYF. CDR3 DNA sequence: TGTGCCAGCAGTGTGGGCCGGACAGGGGGCGCGGAGCAGTACTTC.

CDR3 sequence (DNA): TGTGCCAGCAGTTCGAGGTATAGGGGGAATTCACCCCTCCACTTT. Its translation is CASSSRYRGNSPLHF. This rearrangement joins TRBV28 to TRBJ1-6; a possible D gene is TRBD1 (6 bases). V dropped 4 bases and J dropped 7 bases, with 14 bases sitting between them. Looked up from germline, CDR1 is MDHEN and CDR2 is SYDVKM. This CDR3 spans 15 amino acids.

The chain combines TRBV20-1 with TRBJ1-6; D gene unclear. The germline V and J ends were trimmed by 5 bases and 10 bases, with 18 bases remaining between them. From germline, CDR1 is DFQATT and CDR2 SNEGSKA (reference sequence). The length of the CDR3 is 14 residues. CDR3 bases: TGCAGTGCTGGTGAGCAGAGGGTTTTGTCACCCCTCCACTTT. Amino acids: CSAGEQRVLSPLHF.

The V gene is TRBV6-5, the J gene TRBJ2-5, with D possibly being TRBD2 (5 bases). The length of the CDR3 is 13 residues. Trimming cost V 8 bases and J 7 bases, with 17 bases left between them. Germline V gives CDR1 MNHEY, CDR2 SVGAGI. In DNA form, the CDR3 reads TGTGCCAGCCGGCCATCACTAGATCCGACCCAGTACTTC. Its protein is CASRPSLDPTQYF.

This clone was picked up one time. The chain joins TRBV7-3 to TRBJ2-3; D not resolved. Germline V gene lookup returns CDR1 SGHTA and CDR2 FQGTGA. This CDR3 is built from 12 residues. The V end lost 7 bases, the J end lost 0 bases, and 5 bases lay between the germline ends. The CDR3 DNA reads TGTGCCAGCATGGGCAGCACAGATACGCAGTATTTT. Its translation: CASMGSTDTQYF.

This chain links TRBV7-9 with TRBJ1-2; D is perhaps TRBD1 (6 bases). The V end lost 4 bases, the J end lost 6 bases, and 21 bases lay between the germline ends. The length of the CDR3 is 16 residues. Germline V gives CDR1 SEHNR, CDR2 FQNEAQ (reference sequence). CDR3 in amino acids: CASSSTPGEIGDGYTF. In DNA, the CDR3 is TGTGCCAGCAGCTCTACCCCAGGGGAGATCGGGGATGGCTACACCTTC.

The V call is TRBV9, the J call TRBJ2-5; 7 bases are a match to TRBD2. The length of the CDR3 is 14 residues. V dropped 2 bases and J dropped 2; count of bases not matched to a gene: 3. CDR1 and CDR2 from the germline V gene are SGDLS and YYNGEE. This CDR3 reads CASSVTLAQETQYF. The CDR3 nucleotides are TGTGCCAGCAGCGTTACACTAGCGCAAGAGACCCAGTACTTC.

This chain links TRBV9 with TRBJ2-1, with 8 bases that match TRBD2. The CDR3 totals 16 residues. V lost 0 bases, J lost 4 bases, and 6 bases stayed unmatched. CDR1 is SGDLS and CDR2 is YYNGEE in the germline V gene. This chain's CDR3 is CASSVVAGRGYNEQFF. The CDR3, as DNA: TGTGCCAGCAGCGTAGTAGCGGGGCGGGGATACAATGAGCAGTTCTTC.

This clone has just one count. Here the CDR3 DNA reads TGTGCCAGCAGCTTGTACGGGGGGACTACTAGAGGGTTTCAAGAGACCCAGTACTTC. The encoded protein is CASSLYGGTTRGFQETQYF. The rearrangement links TRBV7-2 to TRBJ2-5, with 7 bases that match TRBD2. The germline V gene encodes CDR1 SGHTA and CDR2 FQGNSA. The junction had 18 bases not matched to a gene; V was cut back by 3 bases and J by 2 bases. The CDR3 spans 19 residues.

This clone was counted a single time. The chain employs TRBV7-8 and TRBJ2-7, with D maybe TRBD2 (5 bases). V dropped 5 bases and J dropped 4 bases, with 15 bases sitting between them. Germline CDR1 SGHVS, CDR2 FQNEAQ. The CDR3 is 14 residues long. The CDR3 DNA is TGTGCCAGCAGCCGCACGGGGTTGGGGTACGAGCAGTACTTC. Its translation is CASSRTGLGYEQYF.

With regard to this clone: This sample also contains other DNA sequences that code for the same CDR3. CDR3 residues: CASSVGQGRTGELFF. The CDR3 DNA is TGTGCCAGCAGCGTTGGACAGGGTCGGACCGGGGAGCTGTTTTTT. This chain uses TRBV9 with TRBJ2-2, with TRBD1 matching 8 bases. This CDR3 has 15 amino acids. Germline CDR1 reads SGDLS; CDR2 reads YYNGEE. V gave up 2 bases and J gave up 5 bases; unmatched junction bases: 5.

The chain has TRBV5-8 and TRBJ2-7; 7 bases are shared with TRBD1. The germline V gene encodes CDR1 SGHTS and CDR2 YDEGEE. The CDR3 has 14 amino acids. V dropped 4 bases and J dropped 1; count of bases not matched to a gene: 5. The CDR3 is CASSPRTGSYEQYF. DNA for the CDR3: TGTGCCAGCAGCCCACGGACAGGATCCTACGAGCAGTACTTC.

The V gene is TRBV6-5, the J gene TRBJ2-7, with D unclear. CDR3 length: 12 residues. The germline V and J ends were trimmed by 4 bases and 4 bases, with 8 bases remaining between them. Per germline, CDR1 MNHEY and CDR2 SVGAGI. This CDR3 reads CASSSSSYEQYF. CDR3 coding DNA: TGTGCCAGCAGTTCCTCCTCTTACGAGCAGTACTTC.

The chain has TRBV28 and TRBJ2-2; 10 nucleotides match TRBD1. This CDR3 spans 16 amino acids. Germline values: CDR1 MDHEN, CDR2 SYDVKM. V trimming: 6 bases; J trimming: 4 bases; junction bases outside the gene matches: 8. Written as DNA, the CDR3 is TGTGCCAGCAGCTTGACAGGGGGCACACTCACCGGGGAGCTGTTTTTT. Amino acid sequence: CASSLTGGTLTGELFF.

CDR3 protein: CASNLGDEPEAFF. The DNA of the CDR3 is TGTGCCAGCAACTTAGGGGATGAGCCCGAAGCTTTCTTT. The gene calls are TRBV2 and TRBJ1-1; D perhaps matches TRBD1 (5 bases). The germline V gene has CDR1 SNHLY and CDR2 FYNNEI. Trimming removed 7 bases at V and 8 bases at J, with 17 bases between. This CDR3 has 13 residues. Combining the CDR3 with reference TRBV2 and TRBJ1-1 gives the whole variable domain EPEVTQTPSHQVTQMGQEVILRCVPISNHLYFYWYRQILGQKVEFLVSFYNNEISEKSEIFDDQFSVERPDGSNFTLKIRSTKLEDSAMYFCASNLGDEPEAFFGQGTRLTVV.